Listed below are T cell receptor beta chains from one sample, sequenced in a study of cytomegalovirus exposure and HLA in healthy donors. Using immunoSEQ multiplex PCR, the repertoire was profiled, and TCRdb retains in-frame clones only, with some absent. This sample's table reports approximately 120,000 clones. Sequenced sample: PBMCs. The receptors stem from a man aged 30 to 39 in good health and CMV-seronegative. Each CDR3 is given without its conserved first and last residue.

J gene,V gene,CDR3 protein
TRBJ1-1,TRBV2,ASSSLVGTEAF
TRBJ1-2,TRBV9,ASSVGQGAGYGYT
TRBJ2-1,TRBV29-1,SVGTNNNEQF
TRBJ2-2,TRBV28,ASHSSNTGELF
TRBJ2-7,TRBV15,ATSRVRAGGIYEQY
TRBJ2-1,TRBV4-1,ASSQDGTSGSWNEQF
TRBJ1-5,TRBV27,ASSLSGGQPQH
TRBJ2-7,TRBV7-8,ASSSGQTDRIYEQY
TRBJ2-1,TRBV27,ASSSPGVRENNEQF
TRBJ1-5,TRBV18,ASSPGEGNQPQH
TRBJ2-2,TRBV28,ASSSPGLTNTGELF
TRBJ2-3,TRBV27,ASSSGQRTDTQY
TRBJ1-4,TRBV5-1,ASSRSSTTEKLF
TRBJ2-2,TRBV7-7,ASSPIFGQGNTGELF
TRBJ2-2,TRBV28,ASNLIGGELF
TRBJ2-5,TRBV7-9,ASSLGPSGSQETQY
TRBJ2-2,TRBV28,ASTPPSRGRTGELF
TRBJ2-7,TRBV7-9,ASSSYRGLKGEQY
TRBJ1-1,TRBV18,ASSPLTGRYTEAF
TRBJ1-2,TRBV11-2,ASSRDSSYGYT
TRBJ1-5,TRBV27,ASSYGGMGNQPQH
TRBJ1-4,TRBV6-1,ASSDRGNDEKLF